Listed below are T cell receptor beta chains from one sample, sequenced in a study of control samples from healthy donors and cancer patients. The repertoire was sequenced with immunoSEQ multiplex PCR; TCRdb's copy has only in-frame clones and lacks some. This sample yields roughly 140,000 clones, of which over 85% are seen a single time; 2% to 2.5% belongs to the top ten. Material: blood. These TCRs come from a man aged 45-65 years in good health. The CDR3 runs from the conserved cysteine through the conserved F or W.

>TRBV9|TRBJ1-2
CASSSRERYGYTF
>TRBV12-3/TRBV12-4|TRBJ2-7
CASSQGTYEQYF
>TRBV29-1|TRBJ2-7
CSVSASSYEQYF
>TRBV7-3|TRBJ2-3
CASSLAGSTDTQYF
>TRBV19|TRBJ2-2
CASGLNGNKPGFNTGELFF
>TRBV11-2|TRBJ2-3
CASSPRLAGSTDTQYF
>TRBV6-6|TRBJ1-5
CASSQDRNQPQHF
>TRBV5-1|TRBJ2-3
CASSARTSGRTDTQYF
>TRBV19|TRBJ2-3
CASSRGQVLTDTQYF
>TRBV2|TRBJ2-3
CASSDLSGATDTQYF
>TRBV28|TRBJ1-6
CASSLISRGYIDSPLHF
>TRBV4-1|TRBJ2-7
CASSQTFSGRGSYEQYF
>TRBV5-1|TRBJ1-1
CASSFVGNTEAFF
>TRBV5-1|TRBJ2-5
CASSSRGQETQYF
>TRBV6-5|TRBJ1-5
CASRQAGTPAQPQHF
>TRBV5-1|TRBJ2-7
CASSLEGTSLYEQYF
>TRBV30|TRBJ2-2
CAWSYYTGELFF
>TRBV7-9|TRBJ1-4
CASSSQRSNEKLFF
>TRBV6-6|TRBJ1-2
CANSPERVNYGYTF
>TRBV5-4|TRBJ1-1
CASSLEGGGPWTEAFF
>TRBV7-9|TRBJ2-3
CASSPGSQGATDTQYF
>TRBV25-1|TRBJ2-2
CASSGDPGQGNAGELFF
>TRBV15|TRBJ2-5
CATSMGLGQGEKTQYF
>TRBV6-1|TRBJ2-7
CASSERAGGDYEQYF
>TRBV11-2|TRBJ1-1
CASSLAQQGTEAFF
>TRBV28|TRBJ2-3
CASKMAGASTDTQYF
>TRBV6-5|TRBJ2-1
CASSPRQGYLNEQFF
>TRBV7-8|TRBJ2-7
CASSLAREKHEQYF
>TRBV2|TRBJ1-2
CASSEATIRRGLGGYTF
>TRBV10-3|TRBJ2-1
CAIELAGAGKQFF
>TRBV13|TRBJ1-5
CASSVRTGGVNQPQHF
>TRBV4-2|TRBJ1-1
CASSQNLVNTEAFF
>TRBV4-1|TRBJ1-6
CASSQPPGQGKYSPLHF
>TRBV20-1|TRBJ1-1
CSAPGNTEAFF
>TRBV15|TRBJ2-7
CATSRDREEGQYF
>TRBV29-1|TRBJ1-4
CSVLNPTNEKLFF
>TRBV30|TRBJ2-7
CAWTGLTYEQYF
>TRBV6-1|TRBJ1-1
CASSWGQGTEAFF
>TRBV28|TRBJ1-5
CASSTAQKALNQPQHF
>TRBV28|TRBJ2-5
CASSPPGRGGETQYF
>TRBV5-5|TRBJ2-1
CASSYRGNEQFF
>TRBV21-1|TRBJ1-2
CASSKKGDGYTF
>TRBV4-2|TRBJ1-2
CASSQGKVGYTF
>TRBV29-1|TRBJ2-5
CSVLRGQGAFGETQYF
>TRBV3-1/TRBV3-2|TRBJ1-2
CASSQDWERVHGYTF
>TRBV3-1/TRBV3-2|TRBJ2-2
CASSPGGPGELFF
>TRBV18|TRBJ2-7
CASSPTGRVAGGEQYF
>TRBV19|TRBJ1-2
CASSIGKALYGYTF
>TRBV10-3|TRBJ2-6
CAISYPQGPSGANVLTF
>TRBV7-8|TRBJ2-7
CAVTSGRGYEQYF
>TRBV19|TRBJ2-6
CASTAGTGFLSGANVLTF
>TRBV3-1/TRBV3-2|TRBJ1-2
CASSLIGGLYGYTF
>TRBV10-2|TRBJ1-2
CASSDLEGGRGGYTF
>TRBV12-3/TRBV12-4|TRBJ2-7
CASGQGRFWQYF
>TRBV7-9|TRBJ2-3
CASSFQAGIADTQYF
>TRBV30|TRBJ1-4
CAWRRGRGEKLFF